This TCR beta chain is from a study of blood T cells in healthy people across ages. J gave up 3 bases and V 6 bases, and 5 bases lay outside the gene matches. This CDR3 is 16 amino acids long. CDR1 and CDR2 (germline): SGHTA, FQGNSA. In the case of this clonotype: Its antigen is as yet unknown.

Overall study findings and caveats: Greater diversity and more naive CD4+ cells were seen in long-lived donors than in aged donors. The study found TCR beta diversity correlated strongly with naive T cell percentage.

The use of a sample-barcoded 5' primer and a J-beta primer mix characterized a second PCR of 7 to 11 cycles. TCRdb reanalysed the 5' RACE reads using MiXCR and keeps one entry per CDR3 protein. The sample lists more than 800,000 distinct CDR3 sequences, about 30% occurring once. Sequencing was performed on blood. The receptor was isolated from a woman aged 80 or older in good health. J is TRBJ2-6 and V is TRBV7-2, with TRBD1 matching over 10 bases. CDR3 residues: CASRTTGGNGANVLTF. The CDR3 DNA follows: TGTGCCAGCAGGACGACAGGGGGCAATGGGGCCAACGTCCTGACTTTC.